This T cell receptor (beta chain) comes out of a study of radiation and T cells in renal cell carcinoma. The study's findings and limits: In blood, top tumor clones expanded by 2 weeks, shrinking by 4.

V was clipped by 0 bases and J by 9 bases, with 12 bases between them. This CDR3 comprises 13 residues. Germline CDR1 GTSNPN, CDR2 SVGIG (reference sequence). The time point was: blood 4 weeks post-SBRT, at nephrectomy. Indicated treatment: 15 Gy SBRT to primary tumor, nephrectomy 4 weeks later. Nephrectomy followed 15 Gy stereotactic body radiation by 4 weeks. Blood was sampled at baseline, 2 weeks and 4 weeks after SBRT. This clone was seen a handful of times. Its specificity is unknown. Profiled with immunoSEQ multiplex PCR; TCRdb holds only in-frame clones, not every one. The sample has 75,000 to 90,000 clones, about nine tenths seen once.

Here the sequenced sample was blood, taken from a patient whose treatment included radiotherapy and nephrectomy. The source of this sequence is a woman in her 70s with renal cell carcinoma. This chain connects TRBV30 to TRBJ1-5, with D possibly TRBD1 on 6 matching bases. The CDR3 DNA sequence: TGTGCCTGGAGTGTTAACACAGGGACGCCCCAGCATTTT. Encoded protein: CAWSVNTGTPQHF.